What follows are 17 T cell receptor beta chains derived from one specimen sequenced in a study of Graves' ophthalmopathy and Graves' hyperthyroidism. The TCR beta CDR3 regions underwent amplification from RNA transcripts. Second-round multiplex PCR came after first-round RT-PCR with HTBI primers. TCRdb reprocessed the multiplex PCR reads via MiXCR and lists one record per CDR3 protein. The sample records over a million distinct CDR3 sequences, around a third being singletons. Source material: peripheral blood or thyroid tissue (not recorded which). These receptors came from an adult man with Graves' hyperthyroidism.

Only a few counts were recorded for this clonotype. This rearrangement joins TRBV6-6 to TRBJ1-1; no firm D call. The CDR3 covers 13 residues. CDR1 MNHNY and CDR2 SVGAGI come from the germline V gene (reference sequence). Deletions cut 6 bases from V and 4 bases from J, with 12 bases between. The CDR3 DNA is TGTGCCAGCAGCGTGGGCCTGTTCACTGAAGCTTTCTTT. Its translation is CASSVGLFTEAFF.

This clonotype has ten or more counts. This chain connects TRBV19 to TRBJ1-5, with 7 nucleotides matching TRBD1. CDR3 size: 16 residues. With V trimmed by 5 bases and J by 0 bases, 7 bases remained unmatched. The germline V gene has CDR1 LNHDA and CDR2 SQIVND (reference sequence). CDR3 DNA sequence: TGTGCCAGTAGTGCCAGGGGGGGGGCTAGCAATCAGCCCCAGCATTTT. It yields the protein CASSARGGASNQPQHF.

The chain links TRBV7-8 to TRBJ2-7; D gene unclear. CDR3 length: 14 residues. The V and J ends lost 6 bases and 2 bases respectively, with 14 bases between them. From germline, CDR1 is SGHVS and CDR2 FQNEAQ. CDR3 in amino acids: CASRSGQNTYEQYF. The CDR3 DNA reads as TGTGCCAGCAGGTCTGGGCAGAACACCTACGAGCAGTACTTC.

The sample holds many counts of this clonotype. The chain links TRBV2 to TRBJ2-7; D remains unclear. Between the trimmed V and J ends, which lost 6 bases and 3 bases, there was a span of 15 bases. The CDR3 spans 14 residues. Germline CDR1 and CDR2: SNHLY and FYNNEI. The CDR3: CASRRSTLFYEQYF. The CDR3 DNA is TGTGCCAGCAGGAGATCTACACTTTTCTACGAGCAGTACTTC.

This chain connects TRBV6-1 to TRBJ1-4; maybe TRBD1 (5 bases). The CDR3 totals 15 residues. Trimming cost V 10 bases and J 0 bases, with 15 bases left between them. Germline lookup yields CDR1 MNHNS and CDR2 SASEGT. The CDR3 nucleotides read TGTGCCATTCGTTCACCGACAGCAACTAATGAAAAACTGTTTTTT. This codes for CAIRSPTATNEKLFF.

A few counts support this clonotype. The DNA for the CDR3 is TGTGCCAGCAGCTTTCCGGGCAGCTCTGGAAACACCATATATTTT. It codes for CASSFPGSSGNTIYF. The chain uses TRBV7-2 and TRBJ1-3; the D is unclear. Germline V gene data show CDR1 as SGHTA and CDR2 as FQGNSA. This CDR3 region has 15 residues. Trimming stripped 3 bases from V and 0 bases from J, with 9 bases between.

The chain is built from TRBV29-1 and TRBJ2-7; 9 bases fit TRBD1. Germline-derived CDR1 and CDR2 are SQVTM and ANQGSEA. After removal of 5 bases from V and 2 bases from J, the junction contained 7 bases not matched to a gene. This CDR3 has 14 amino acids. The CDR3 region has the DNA TGCAGCGTTAAGCCTGGGGACAGGGCCTACGAGCAGTACTTC. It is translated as CSVKPGDRAYEQYF.

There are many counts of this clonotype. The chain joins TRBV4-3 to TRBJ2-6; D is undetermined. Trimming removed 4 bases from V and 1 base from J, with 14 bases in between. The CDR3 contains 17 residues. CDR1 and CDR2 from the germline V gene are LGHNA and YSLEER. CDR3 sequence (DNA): TGCGCCAGCAGCCCACAAGCCGGGCATTCTGGGGCCAACGTCCTGACTTTC. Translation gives CASSPQAGHSGANVLTF.

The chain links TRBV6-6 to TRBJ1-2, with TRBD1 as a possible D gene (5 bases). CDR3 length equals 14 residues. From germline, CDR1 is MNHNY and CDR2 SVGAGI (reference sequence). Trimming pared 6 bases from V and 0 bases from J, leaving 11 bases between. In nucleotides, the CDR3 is TGTGCCAGCAGCCCCCGGGGGACTAACTATGGCTACACCTTC. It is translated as CASSPRGTNYGYTF.

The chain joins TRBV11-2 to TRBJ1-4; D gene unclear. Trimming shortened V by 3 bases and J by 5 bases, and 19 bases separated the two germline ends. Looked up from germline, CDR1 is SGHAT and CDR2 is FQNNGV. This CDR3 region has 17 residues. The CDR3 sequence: CASSFDPWANKNEKLFF. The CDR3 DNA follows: TGTGCCAGCAGCTTTGATCCGTGGGCGAATAAGAATGAAAAACTGTTTTTT.

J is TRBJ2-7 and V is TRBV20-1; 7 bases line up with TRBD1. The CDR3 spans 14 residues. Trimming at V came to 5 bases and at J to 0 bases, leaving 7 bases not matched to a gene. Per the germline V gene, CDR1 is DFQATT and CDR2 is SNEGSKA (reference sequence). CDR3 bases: TGCAGTGCTCCAACAGGGGAGATCTCCTACGAGCAGTACTTC. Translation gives CSAPTGEISYEQYF.

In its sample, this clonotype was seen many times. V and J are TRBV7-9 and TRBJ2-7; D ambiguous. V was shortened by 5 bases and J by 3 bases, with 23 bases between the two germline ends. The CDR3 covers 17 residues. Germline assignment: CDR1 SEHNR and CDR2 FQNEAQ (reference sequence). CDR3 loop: CASSPMGSTEFVYEQYF. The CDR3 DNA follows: TGTGCCAGCAGCCCTATGGGTAGCACCGAGTTCGTCTACGAGCAGTACTTC.

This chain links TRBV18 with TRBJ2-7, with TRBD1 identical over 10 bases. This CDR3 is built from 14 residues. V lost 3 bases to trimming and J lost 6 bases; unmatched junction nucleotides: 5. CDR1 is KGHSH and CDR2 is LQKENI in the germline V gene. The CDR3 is CASSPGTGAREQYF. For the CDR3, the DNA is TGTGCCAGCTCACCCGGGACAGGGGCGCGCGAGCAGTACTTC. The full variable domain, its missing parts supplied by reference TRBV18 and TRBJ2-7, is NAGVMQNPRHLVRRRGQEARLRCSPMKGHSHVYWYRQLPEEGLKFMVYLQKENIIDESGMPKERFSAEFPKEGPSILRIQQVVRGDSAAYFCASSPGTGAREQYFGPGTRLTVT.

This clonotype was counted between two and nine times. CDR3 loop: CASSQDRGWSYEQYF. The CDR3 nucleotides read TGTGCCAGCAGCCAAGACAGGGGATGGAGCTACGAGCAGTACTTC. The rearrangement links TRBV25-1 to TRBJ2-7, with TRBD1 matching over 8 bases. The CDR3 covers 15 residues. J gave up 3 bases and V 6 bases, and 10 bases lay outside the gene matches. Germline loops: CDR1 MGHDK, CDR2 SYGVNS.

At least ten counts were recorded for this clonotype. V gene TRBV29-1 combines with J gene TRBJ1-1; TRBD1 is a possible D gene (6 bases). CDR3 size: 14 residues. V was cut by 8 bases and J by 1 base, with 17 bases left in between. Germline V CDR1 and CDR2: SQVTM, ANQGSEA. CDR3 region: CSTLGGQGNTEAFF. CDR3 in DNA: TGCAGCACCCTTGGGGGGCAGGGGAACACTGAAGCTTTCTTT. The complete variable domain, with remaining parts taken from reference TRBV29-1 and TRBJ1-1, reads SAVISQKPSRDICQRGTSLTIQCQVDSQVTMMFWYRQQPGQSLTLIATANQGSEATYESGFVIDKFPISRPNLTFSTLTVSNMSPEDSSIYLCSTLGGQGNTEAFFGQGTRLTVV.

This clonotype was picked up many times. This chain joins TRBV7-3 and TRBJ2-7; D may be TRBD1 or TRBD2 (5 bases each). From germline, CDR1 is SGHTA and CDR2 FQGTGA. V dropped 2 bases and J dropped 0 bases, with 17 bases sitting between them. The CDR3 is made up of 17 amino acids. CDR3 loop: CASSLRLGGLNSYEQYF. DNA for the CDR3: TGTGCCAGCAGCTTACGTCTTGGGGGATTGAACTCCTACGAGCAGTACTTC.

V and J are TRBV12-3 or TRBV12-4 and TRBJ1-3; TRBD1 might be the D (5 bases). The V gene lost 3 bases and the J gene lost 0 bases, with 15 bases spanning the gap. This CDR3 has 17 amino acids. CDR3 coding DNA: TGTGCCAGCAGTTTCGGCCAGGGACTTCTCTCTGGAAACACCATATATTTT. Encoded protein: CASSFGQGLLSGNTIYF.